This T cell receptor (beta chain) came from a study of a mutant IDH1 vaccine in newly diagnosed glioma. The CDR3 length is 16 residues. Per germline, CDR1 SGHRS and CDR2 YFSETQ. Trimming removed 3 bases from V and 8 bases from J, with 20 bases in between. Time point described: baseline, week 1 (first vaccination visit). Sample treatment: pre-vaccination baseline after standard-of-care therapy. Sequencing used immunoSEQ multiplex PCR; TCRdb keeps in-frame clones, though not all of them. This sample has about 59,000 clones, with 80% to 95% found just once. Sequenced here: PBMCs, sampled from a glioma patient treated with radiotherapy, temozolomide or both. This receptor was taken from a man between 45 and 60 years old with glioma. J is TRBJ1-4 and V is TRBV5-1; D is perhaps TRBD1 (5 bases). The CDR3 spells CASSWGGELGREKLFF. In nucleotides, the CDR3 is TGCGCCAGCAGCTGGGGGGGAGAGCTGGGTCGGGAAAAACTGTTTTTT.